The rows below give T cell receptor beta chains drawn from one sample of a study of identical twins. TCRdb re-called the 5' RACE reads with MiXCR, one entry per CDR3 protein. This table holds about 490,000 distinct CDR3 sequences, over 12% found once. These data were also reused for a study on yellow fever vaccine responses in identical twins.

The sequenced material came from CD4+ T cells sorted from blood. Receptors originate from a woman between 18 and 29 years old in good health. The CDR3 runs from the conserved cysteine through the conserved F or W. A D gene is named only where the DNA matches it firmly. Size is stated for part of the rows, as once, few or many counts, or as a class when the clone is expanded.

CDR3aa	CDR3nt	d_gene	j_gene	v_gene	abundance
CASSPSWAGGEQYF	TGTGCCAGCAGCCCCAGTTGGGCGGGAGGAGAGCAGTACTTC	TRBD2	TRBJ2-7	TRBV25-1	-
CASSLVPDTQYF	TGTGCCAGCAGCTTAGTCCCAGATACGCAGTATTTT	-	TRBJ2-3	TRBV13	many
CSARLATINEQFF	TGCAGTGCTCGCCTAGCGACTATCAATGAGCAGTTCTTC	-	TRBJ2-1	TRBV20-1	-
CSVSINEKLFF	TGCAGCGTTTCAATTAATGAAAAACTGTTTTTT	-	TRBJ1-4	TRBV29-1	-
CASSFSPGRSTDTQYF	TGTGCCAGCAGCTTCTCCCCGGGACGGAGCACAGATACGCAGTATTTT	-	TRBJ2-3	TRBV11-2	few
CATKSSGRGNEQFF	TGTGCCACCAAATCTAGCGGGAGAGGGAATGAGCAGTTCTTC	TRBD2	TRBJ2-1	TRBV15	many
CASSPVREKEQFF	TGTGCCAGCTCACCGGTCAGGGAAAAAGAGCAGTTCTTC	-	TRBJ2-1	TRBV18	few
CASSSTRTTNEKLFF	TGTGCCAGCAGCTCTACACGTACAACTAATGAAAAACTGTTTTTT	-	TRBJ1-4	TRBV3-1	few
CASSVYGSSYNEQFF	TGTGCCAGCAGCGTATACGGCAGCTCCTACAATGAGCAGTTCTTC	-	TRBJ2-1	TRBV3-1	few
CASSFDSLSYNEQFF	TGCGCCAGCAGCTTCGACAGCCTCTCCTACAATGAGCAGTTCTTC	-	TRBJ2-1	TRBV5-1	many
CAITLAGRFNEQFF	TGTGCCATCACTCTGGCGGGGAGATTCAATGAGCAGTTCTTC	-	TRBJ2-1	TRBV10-3	few
CSVGSTGGASYEQYF	TGCAGCGTCGGGAGCACAGGGGGCGCATCCTACGAGCAGTACTTC	TRBD1	TRBJ2-7	TRBV29-1	-
CASSLSITSGKSYNEQFF	TGTGCCAGCAGCTTGTCTATCACTAGCGGAAAGTCCTACAATGAGCAGTTCTTC	TRBD2	TRBJ2-1	TRBV11-2	few
CASSGGLFPYEQYF	TGTGCCAGCAGTGGGGGACTCTTTCCCTACGAGCAGTACTTC	-	TRBJ2-7	TRBV2	-
CASSLSILAGEPYEQYF	TGTGCCAGCAGCTTATCTATACTAGCGGGAGAACCCTACGAGCAGTACTTC	TRBD2	TRBJ2-7	TRBV7-3	-
CASSQDIKTSSDTQYF	TGTGCCAGCAGCCAAGATATTAAGACTAGTTCAGATACGCAGTATTTT	-	TRBJ2-3	TRBV3-1	few
CASRFNPSGNTEAFF	TGTGCCAGCAGGTTTAACCCGAGTGGGAACACTGAAGCTTTCTTT	-	TRBJ1-1	TRBV12-3/TRBV12-4	few
CATSDHPLGEQFF	TGTGCCACCAGTGACCACCCTTTGGGGGAGCAGTTCTTC	-	TRBJ2-1	TRBV24-1	-
CSARGTTDTQYF	TGCAGTGCTAGAGGAACCACAGATACGCAGTATTTT	-	TRBJ2-3	TRBV20-1	-
CASSLADYNGEQFF	TGTGCCAGCAGCTTAGCGGACTATAACGGTGAGCAGTTCTTC	-	TRBJ2-1	TRBV7-8	few
CASSLMAGETQYF	TGTGCCAGCAGCTTAATGGCTGGGGAGACCCAGTACTTC	-	TRBJ2-5	TRBV7-7	few
CAISRRGVNSDTEAFF	TGTGCCATCAGTCGCCGGGGGGTTAACTCGGACACTGAAGCTTTCTTT	-	TRBJ1-1	TRBV10-3	-
CASSRGTSGSNTDTQYF	TGCGCCAGCAGCCGAGGGACTAGCGGGAGTAATACAGATACGCAGTATTTT	TRBD2	TRBJ2-3	TRBV5-1	few
CASSQLAGGFINEQFF	TGTGCCAGCAGCCAGCTAGCGGGAGGGTTTATAAATGAGCAGTTCTTC	TRBD2	TRBJ2-1	TRBV14	few
CSVGKTGSEGDTQYF	TGCAGCGTTGGAAAGACAGGGTCGGAAGGAGATACGCAGTATTTT	TRBD1	TRBJ2-3	TRBV29-1	-
CASSYWTGENTEAFF	TGTGCCAGCAGTTACTGGACAGGGGAAAACACTGAAGCTTTCTTT	TRBD1	TRBJ1-1	TRBV6-5	few
CASSLGRASGRANEQFF	TGTGCCAGCAGCTTAGGGAGAGCTAGCGGGAGGGCCAATGAGCAGTTCTTC	TRBD2	TRBJ2-1	TRBV11-1	-
CASSPRPHGYNEQFF	TGTGCCAGCAGCCCGCGCCCCCACGGCTACAATGAGCAGTTCTTC	-	TRBJ2-1	TRBV7-9	-
CASSPGLAVVAKNIQYF	TGTGCCAGCAGCCCGGGACTAGCGGTTGTAGCCAAAAACATTCAGTACTTC	TRBD2	TRBJ2-4	TRBV3-1	few
CSARMGGQGQETQYF	TGCAGTGCTAGAATGGGGGGACAGGGGCAAGAGACCCAGTACTTC	TRBD1	TRBJ2-5	TRBV20-1	-
CASTGKGDTNEKLFF	TGCGCCAGCACGGGGAAAGGAGACACTAATGAAAAACTGTTTTTT	-	TRBJ1-4	TRBV5-1	-
CASSPRATSIADTQYF	TGTGCCAGCAGCCCCCGCGCGACTAGTATTGCAGATACGCAGTATTTT	-	TRBJ2-3	TRBV7-6	once
CASSLLGAPGANVLTF	TGTGCCAGCAGTTTATTGGGTGCGCCTGGGGCCAACGTCCTGACTTTC	-	TRBJ2-6	TRBV28	-
CATSRARNEQFF	TGTGCCACCAGCAGAGCAAGGAATGAGCAGTTCTTC	-	TRBJ2-1	TRBV15	-
CSARQGEETQYF	TGCAGTGCTAGACAGGGGGAGGAGACCCAGTACTTC	TRBD1	TRBJ2-5	TRBV20-1	few
CASSPDRGRREQYF	TGTGCCAGCAGCCCCGACAGGGGGCGTCGGGAGCAGTACTTC	TRBD1	TRBJ2-7	TRBV3-1	-
CATSDYGTSSGANVLTF	TGTGCCACCAGTGATTATGGCACCAGCTCTGGGGCCAACGTCCTGACTTTC	-	TRBJ2-6	TRBV24-1	few
CASSFSGLTGELFF	TGTGCCAGCAGTTTCAGCGGGCTCACCGGGGAGCTGTTTTTT	-	TRBJ2-2	TRBV12-3/TRBV12-4	few
CASSLGLASGNTIYF	TGTGCCAGCAGCCTAGGACTGGCATCTGGAAACACCATATATTTT	-	TRBJ1-3	TRBV3-1	few
CASTSGTGDEKLFF	TGTGCCAGCACCTCCGGGACAGGCGATGAAAAACTGTTTTTT	TRBD1	TRBJ1-4	TRBV6-1	-
CASLADSGAISYNEQFF	TGTGCCAGCTTAGCGGATAGCGGGGCAATTTCCTACAATGAGCAGTTCTTC	TRBD2	TRBJ2-1	TRBV7-8	few